This T cell receptor beta chain was recorded in a study of Tregs in tolerant kidney transplant recipients. General study points: Expanding Tregs on activated donor B cells appeared to best identify donor-specific TCRbeta clones.

About this clone itself: What it binds is not known.

V was clipped by 3 bases and J by 1 base, with 19 bases between them. This CDR3 is 17 amino acids long. In germline, CDR1 is MGHRA, CDR2 YSYEKL. Here immunoSEQ multiplex PCR was the method, and the copy in TCRdb shows in-frame clones only, minus some. The data contain 100,000 or so clones, 80% to 95% of them singletons. Recipients received nonmyeloablative bone marrow transplants from related graft donors, with transient mixed chimerism. The sequence was obtained from a human patient who received a combined kidney and bone marrow transplant. The graft donor may have given rise to some T cells. Specimen: CD4+ T cells from blood (PBMCs), collected 12 months after the transplant. The chain uses TRBV4-1 and TRBJ2-7; D is undetermined. The CDR3 region has the DNA TGCGCCAGCAGCCATAACCCGACTCCACTCCCTTCCTACGAGCAGTACTTC. This gives the protein CASSHNPTPLPSYEQYF.